Below, 10 T cell receptor beta chains from the same sample are listed, as sequenced in a study of identical twins. From the 5' RACE reads, TCRdb called clonotypes with MiXCR, one entry per CDR3 protein. Of 690,000 or so distinct CDR3 sequences listed, roughly 8% are singletons. These data were likewise used in another study, on yellow fever vaccine responses in identical twins.

The sample comprised PBMCs. The receptors derive from a woman in her late teens or twenties in good health.

This clonotype came up many times. The rearrangement joins TRBV5-1 to TRBJ2-5; the match to TRBD2 covers 9 bases. This CDR3 is 17 amino acids long. With V trimmed by 0 bases and J by 4 bases, 10 bases remained unmatched. From germline, CDR1 is SGHRS and CDR2 YFSETQ. The CDR3 DNA sequence: TGCGCCAGCAGCTTGGCCGTTAGCGGGAGATCAAGAGAGACCCAGTACTTC. As protein: CASSLAVSGRSRETQYF. The full variable domain, rest sourced from reference TRBV5-1 and TRBJ2-5, is KAGVTQTPRYLIKTRGQQVTLSCSPISGHRSVSWYQQTPGQGLQFLFEYFSETQRNKGNFPGRFSGRQFSNSRSEMNVSTLELGDSALYLCASSLAVSGRSRETQYFGPGTRLLVL.

This clonotype was seen repeatedly, ten times or more. J is TRBJ2-1 and V is TRBV29-1, with D possibly being TRBD1 (6 bases). This CDR3 has 12 residues. The V gene lost 7 bases and the J gene lost 9 bases, with 16 bases spanning the gap. Germline CDR1 SQVTM, CDR2 ANQGSEA. The CDR3 sequence: CSGDVRGGEQFF. CDR3 in DNA: TGCAGCGGCGACGTCAGGGGCGGTGAGCAGTTCTTC.

This clonotype was detected a few times. This chain uses TRBV7-8 with TRBJ1-1; no clear D. The length of the CDR3 is 16 residues. Germline V gene data show CDR1 as SGHVS and CDR2 as FQNEAQ. The V gene lost 8 bases and the J gene lost 4 bases, with 23 bases spanning the gap. The CDR3 nucleotides read TGTGCCAGCGAACTGTTTCGGGTGGGCTTGAGCACTGAAGCTTTCTTT. It is translated as CASELFRVGLSTEAFF.

This clonotype was counted between two and nine times. The chain couples TRBV5-1 to TRBJ2-7; TRBD1 matches at 7 bases. Germline CDR1 and CDR2: SGHRS and YFSETQ. The length of the CDR3 is 14 residues. After removal of 3 bases from V and 2 bases from J, the junction contained 5 bases not matched to a gene. The CDR3 here is CASSSTGKPYEQYF. The CDR3 DNA follows: TGCGCCAGCAGCTCGACAGGGAAGCCCTACGAGCAGTACTTC.

The chain links TRBV27 to TRBJ2-1; TRBD1 is a possible D gene (6 bases). Germline assignment: CDR1 MNHEY and CDR2 SMNVEV (reference sequence). V was cut by 5 bases and J by 2 bases, with 13 bases left in between. The CDR3 spans 15 residues. CDR3 coding DNA: TGTGCCAGCAGTCTAGGACAGTTACCCTACAATGAGCAGTTCTTC. This sequence encodes CASSLGQLPYNEQFF.

The chain links TRBV4-1 to TRBJ2-2, with 8 bases identical to TRBD2. This CDR3 region has 15 residues. The V gene end was trimmed by 0 bases and the J gene end by 5 bases; junction bases not matched to a gene: 2. Germline assignment: CDR1 MGHRA and CDR2 YSYEKL. The CDR3: CASSQEIAGTGELFF. CDR3 DNA sequence: TGCGCCAGCAGCCAAGAGATAGCGGGGACCGGGGAGCTGTTTTTT.

This clonotype was observed many times. The chain joins TRBV4-1 to TRBJ1-4, with 9 nucleotides matching TRBD1. The trim removed 0 bases at V and 8 bases at J, leaving 13 bases unmatched. The CDR3 totals 18 residues. The V gene's germline CDR1 is MGHRA and CDR2 YSYEKL. The CDR3 loop reads CASSQEPGQGAGGEKLFF. The CDR3 nucleotides are TGCGCCAGCAGCCAAGAGCCGGGACAGGGTGCCGGCGGAGAAAAACTGTTTTTT.

The chain links TRBV7-8 to TRBJ2-7, with D maybe TRBD2 (5 bases). The V end lost 2 bases, the J end lost 4 bases, and 21 bases lay between the germline ends. The CDR3 is made up of 17 amino acids. CDR1 is SGHVS, CDR2 FQNEAQ, per germline. Here the CDR3 reads CASSLNPPVLDYYEQYF. In DNA form, the CDR3 reads TGTGCCAGCAGCTTAAATCCGCCGGTGTTAGACTATTACGAGCAGTACTTC.

In this sample, this clonotype turned up a few times. J is TRBJ2-7 and V is TRBV5-1, with 8 positions matching TRBD2. This CDR3 has 15 residues. Trimming cost V 7 bases and J 1 base; bases outside gene matches: 10. Germline loops: CDR1 SGHRS, CDR2 YFSETQ. The DNA of the CDR3 is TGCGCCAGCGCGGCCACCAGCGGGAGTTCCTACGAGCAGTACTTC. It specifies CASAATSGSSYEQYF.

This clonotype was picked up many times. This chain connects TRBV4-2 to TRBJ2-2; 7 nucleotides match TRBD1. The CDR3 runs 15 residues. V dropped 4 bases and J dropped 0; count of bases not matched to a gene: 2. Looked up from germline, CDR1 is LGHNA and CDR2 is YNFKEQ. CDR3 amino acids: CASSPGQPNTGELFF. Written as DNA, the CDR3 is TGTGCCAGCAGCCCGGGACAGCCGAACACCGGGGAGCTGTTTTTT.